The text below deals with one T cell receptor (beta chain). The specificity of this receptor is unknown. Per-base qualities were not stored, and no clone one base away is much larger. This entry is derived from a study of blood T cell repertoires in COVID-19 (dated by TCRdb to 2019 to 2021). Study-wide context: Collaborator samples came from the United States, Italy and Spain and covered acute and convalescent phases of COVID-19. The sample metadata nearly always contained a de-identified subject ID, COVID-19 status, age in years and sex. The repertoires were made available in a free public database intended to serve as a resource for research on the immune response to SARS-CoV-2. The samples were drawn from the first 160 participants of the ongoing ImmuneRACE study and from 1,254 subjects provided by 6 global collaborators. The dataset comprised deeply sampled blood TCRbeta repertoires from subjects exposed to, actively infected with, or recovered from COVID-19. The material from the prospective study consisted of cDNA or gDNA derived from T cells, B-cell-depleted T cells, or PBMCs. Where available, HLA class I and class II types were taken from metadata supplied by the sample provider and were not determined by assay-based typing.

TCRbeta CDR3 regions were amplified from genomic DNA using the immunoSEQ Assay, a bias-controlled multiplex PCR. The source study handled its data this way. Within the assay, amplification of reference gene primers was used to estimate how many nucleated cells each sample contained. To quantify the absolute abundance of each unique TCRbeta CDR3 rearrangement, sequence reads were collapsed and filtered. For each sample, productive Simpson clonality was calculated as the square root of Simpson's diversity index over productive rearrangements. TCRdb took over this immuneACCESS table, retaining in-frame rearrangements with V and J assigned. Such tables are incomplete; in checked studies, under half of the missing clones stem from an unresolved V gene, and the remainder is unexplained. The V and J calls and clone size come from that table; D and trimming were worked out from the DNA. In all, the sample holds roughly 340,000 clones, and roughly 89% of those were seen once. The ten largest clones take up roughly 3.5% of the sample.

A second Seattle source provided samples from volunteer blood donors who had recovered from COVID-19. Collaborating institutions collected whole blood in K2EDTA tubes following their own protocols. For TCRbeta analysis, collaborator samples were shipped as frozen whole blood, as isolated PBMCs, or as DNA extracted from either sample type. Paper-wide results and their limitations: Clinical and demographic metadata were provided uncurated, with the amount varying by source and participant.

The V end gives up 7 bases and the J end 4 bases, leaving 8 bases in the junction not matched to a gene. CDR1 and CDR2 are read off the germline V gene (reference sequence) as LNHDA and SQIVND. From the cysteine through the phenylalanine, the CDR3 covers 15 amino acids. The CDR3 DNA has 45 bases and is translated from base 1. The chain is made from TRBV19 and TRBJ1-5; TRBD1 lines up with 9 middle nucleotides. Sequencing was done on a sample of peripheral blood. The source is a woman in her late teens or twenties who had recovered from COVID-19. The nucleotides are TGTGCCAGTAAGCCGGGACAGGGAGTAAATCAGCCCCAGCATTTT. This yields the protein CASKPGQGVNQPQHF.